This T cell receptor (beta chain) was observed in a study of OX40 agonist ivuxolimab in advanced cancers. Study-level information: In three patients, partial responses were observed, one with hepatocellular carcinoma and two with cutaneous melanoma.

Autoimmune disease history or systemic immunosuppression was exclusionary. Sequenced by immunoSEQ multiplex PCR; TCRdb stores in-frame clones only, minus some. The sample shows 75,000 to 100,000 clones, roughly 89% of them seen only once. The germline gives CDR1 KGHSH, CDR2 LQKENI. V lost 3 bases, J lost 9 bases, and 15 bases lay in between. The CDR3 is 14 amino acids. The source was CD4+ or CD8+ T cells sorted from blood, collected in a trial of the OX40 agonist ivuxolimab. The TCR comes from an adult with an advanced solid tumor such as melanoma, head and neck, liver or kidney cancer. The gene calls are TRBV18 and TRBJ2-4; perhaps TRBD2 as D (7 bases). The CDR3 protein is CASSPGGRSGIQYF. In nucleotides, the CDR3 is TGTGCCAGCTCACCGGGGGGGCGATCGGGCATTCAGTACTTC.